This T cell receptor beta chain is drawn from a study of human T cells and chemical hapten exposure. Whole-study context: Patch tests applied 0.01% DPC to the upper back, read at 6 days. Alopecia areata, totalis and universalis patients, mostly female, were included. TCR yield per sample varied, mainly due to pooled library volumes.

TCRdb re-called the RACE reads through MiXCR, storing one row per CDR3 protein. The repertoire holds 50,000 to 70,000 distinct CDR3 sequences, with around 10% as singletons. The CDR3 loop spans 14 amino acids. The germline gives CDR1 MNHEY, CDR2 SVGAGI. The V end was cut by 2 bases, the J end by 8 bases, with 12 bases between. Time point indicated: pre-sensitization, week 0. Treatment given: therapeutic diphenylcyclopropenone sensitization with weekly scalp DPC. Material: whole blood, obtained in connection with sensitization to the hapten diphenylcyclopropenone (DPC). The chain joins TRBV6-5 to TRBJ1-4, with D possibly matching TRBD1 (5 bases). This receptor was obtained from a man aged 35-49 years with alopecia areata. Some clones in this sample may be carry-over from other donors' samples. This chain's CDR3 is CASSYGGGEEKLFF. The DNA of the CDR3 is TGTGCCAGCAGTTACGGGGGAGGAGAGGAAAAACTGTTTTTT.